Presented here are 25 T cell receptor beta chains from one specimen sequenced in a study of blood T cell repertoires in COVID-19. Profiled with immunoSEQ multiplex PCR; TCRdb holds only in-frame clones, not every one. The sample records 57,000 or so clones, roughly 80% being singletons. Sequences were obtained from peripheral blood. The receptors originated from a woman aged 80 or over with active or convalescent COVID-19.

The chain carries TRBV18 and TRBJ2-5, with TRBD1 matching 8 bases. The ends lost 4 bases at V and 1 base at J; junction bases unmatched: 11. The germline CDR1 and CDR2 sequences are KGHSH and LQKENI. The CDR3 length is 17 residues. DNA of the CDR3: TGTGCCAGCTCACAATCTATTGGACAGGGAGCCCAAGAGACCCAGTACTTC. Its protein is CASSQSIGQGAQETQYF.

V is TRBV9 and J is TRBJ1-2; 12 positions agree with TRBD1. Trimming removed 0 bases from V and 6 bases from J; junction bases left unmatched: 3. Per the germline V gene, CDR1 is SGDLS and CDR2 is YYNGEE. The CDR3 runs 15 residues. Here the CDR3 reads CASSVGGTGGNGYTF. The CDR3 DNA reads as TGTGCCAGCAGCGTAGGGGGGACAGGGGGCAATGGCTACACCTTC. The full variable domain, in which reference TRBV9 and TRBJ1-2 provide the parts outside the CDR3, is DSGVTQTPKHLITATGQRVTLRCSPRSGDLSVYWYQQSLDQGLQFLIQYYNGEERAKGNILERFSAQQFPDLHSELNLSSLELGDSALYFCASSVGGTGGNGYTFGSGTRLTVV.

The rearrangement joins TRBV2 to TRBJ2-4, with 8 bases matching TRBD1. Losses at the gene ends were 6 bases for V and 3 bases for J; bases not matched to a gene: 7. The CDR3 sequence is 15 residues long. CDR1 and CDR2 from the germline V gene are SNHLY and FYNNEI. CDR3 amino acids: CASSTNRGFKNIQYF. For the CDR3, the DNA is TGTGCCAGCAGCACAAACAGGGGGTTCAAAAACATTCAGTACTTC.

V gene TRBV9 combines with J gene TRBJ1-1, with a possible D match to TRBD1 (6 bases). The CDR3 runs 15 residues. V was pared by 3 bases and J by 0 bases, with 12 bases between. The germline V gene encodes CDR1 SGDLS and CDR2 YYNGEE. The CDR3: CASSGRTDMNTEAFF. The CDR3 coding sequence is TGTGCCAGCAGCGGGAGGACAGACATGAACACTGAAGCTTTCTTT.

The rearrangement joins TRBV9 to TRBJ1-5, with TRBD1 matching over 8 bases. From germline, CDR1 is SGDLS and CDR2 YYNGEE. The CDR3 consists of 15 residues. The V gene end was trimmed by 4 bases and the J gene end by 0 bases; junction bases not matched to a gene: 3. Here the CDR3 DNA reads TGTGCCAGCAGCCGGACAGGGCTTAGCAATCAGCCCCAGCATTTT. Translation: CASSRTGLSNQPQHF. Variable domain in full (rest from reference TRBV9 and TRBJ1-5): DSGVTQTPKHLITATGQRVTLRCSPRSGDLSVYWYQQSLDQGLQFLIQYYNGEERAKGNILERFSAQQFPDLHSELNLSSLELGDSALYFCASSRTGLSNQPQHFGDGTRLSIL.

The chain employs TRBV5-4 and TRBJ2-3; 11 bases match TRBD2. The CDR3 has 14 residues. The J segment lost 8 bases and the V segment lost 5 bases, leaving 7 bases of the junction unmatched. CDR1 and CDR2 from the germline V gene are SGHNT and YYREEE (reference sequence). In DNA form, the CDR3 reads TGTGCCAGCAGATCTAGCGGGGGGACGGCTACGCAGTATTTT. It translates to CASRSSGGTATQYF.

The chain has TRBV5-1 and TRBJ1-1; D ambiguous. The CDR3 has 14 residues. V shed 0 bases and J shed 2 bases, with 8 bases lying between them. Germline CDR1 SGHRS, CDR2 YFSETQ. The CDR3 is CASSLEGVNTEAFF. DNA for the CDR3: TGCGCCAGCAGCTTGGAGGGAGTTAACACTGAAGCTTTCTTT. The full variable domain, its missing parts supplied by reference TRBV5-1 and TRBJ1-1, is KAGVTQTPRYLIKTRGQQVTLSCSPISGHRSVSWYQQTPGQGLQFLFEYFSETQRNKGNFPGRFSGRQFSNSRSEMNVSTLELGDSALYLCASSLEGVNTEAFFGQGTRLTVV.

This clone has just a few counts. The chain couples TRBV5-4 to TRBJ1-2; D remains ambiguous. Germline CDR1 reads SGHNT; CDR2 reads YYREEE (reference sequence). The CDR3 is 15 amino acids. Between the trimmed V and J ends, which lost 0 bases and 2 bases, there was a span of 11 bases. The CDR3 loop reads CASSLDPGPNYGYTF. The CDR3 nucleotides are TGTGCCAGCAGCTTGGATCCAGGCCCCAACTATGGCTACACCTTC. Together with reference TRBV5-4 and TRBJ1-2, the CDR3 gives the full variable domain: ETGVTQSPTHLIKTRGQQVTLRCSSQSGHNTVSWYQQALGQGPQFIFQYYREEENGRGNFPPRFSGLQFPNYSSELNVNALELDDSALYLCASSLDPGPNYGYTFGSGTRLTVV.

This sequence joins TRBV30 and TRBJ1-6; 9 bases are shared with TRBD1. The CDR3 is 15 amino acids. Germline lookup yields CDR1 GTSNPN and CDR2 SVGIG (reference sequence). The V and J ends lost 0 bases and 8 bases, in that order; junction bases with no gene match: 5. The CDR3 DNA sequence: TGTGCCTGGAGTGTACTGGGACAGGGTGATTCACCCCTCCACTTT. It yields the protein CAWSVLGQGDSPLHF. The full variable domain, completed using reference TRBV30 and TRBJ1-6, is SQTIHQWPATLVQPVGSPLSLECTVEGTSNPNLYWYRQAAGRGLQLLFYSVGIGQISSEVPQNLSASRPQDRQFILSSKKLLLSDSGFYLCAWSVLGQGDSPLHFGNGTRLTVT.

CDR3: CASSTPLAGFTDTQYF. In DNA form, the CDR3 reads TGTGCCAGCAGCACACCTCTAGCGGGGTTCACAGATACGCAGTATTTT. The V and J genes are TRBV3-1 (or the pseudogene TRBV3-2) and TRBJ2-3; 9 nucleotides agree with TRBD2. CDR3 size: 16 residues. Germline V gene sequence: CDR1 LGHDT, CDR2 YNNKEL (reference sequence). V lost 5 bases, J lost 2 bases, and 8 bases stayed unmatched.

The rearrangement links TRBV6-5 to TRBJ2-2; D call uncertain. CDR1 and CDR2 from the germline V gene are MNHEY and SVGAGI. The CDR3 is 14 residues long. Trimming took off 7 bases at V and 1 base at J, with 10 bases between the two ends. The CDR3 spells CASNGDLNTGELFF. The CDR3 region has the DNA TGTGCCAGCAACGGTGACTTGAACACCGGGGAGCTGTTTTTT.

V is TRBV29-1 and J is TRBJ1-1; D is undetermined. This CDR3 has 14 amino acids. Germline V gene lookup returns CDR1 SQVTM and CDR2 ANQGSEA. The ends were cut back, 4 bases at V and 1 base at J, with 13 bases in the middle. The CDR3 bases are TGCAGCGTTGTGGGCTTGGTAGAGAACACTGAAGCTTTCTTT. The encoded protein is CSVVGLVENTEAFF.

The chain joins TRBV9 to TRBJ1-1; maybe TRBD1 (5 bases). V gave up 4 bases and J gave up 6 bases, with 16 bases separating them. CDR3 length equals 14 residues. CDR1 is SGDLS, CDR2 YYNGEE, per germline. CDR3: CASSPKQGMAEAFF. CDR3 nucleotide sequence: TGTGCCAGCAGCCCCAAGCAGGGTATGGCTGAAGCTTTCTTT.

The chain joins TRBV4-1 to TRBJ1-6; D gene ambiguous. The CDR3 runs to 15 residues. Deletions cut 0 bases from V and 7 bases from J, with 10 bases between. The germline gives CDR1 MGHRA, CDR2 YSYEKL. In DNA form, the CDR3 reads TGCGCCAGCAGCCAAGAAGAGGGATGGAATTCACCCCTCCACTTT. This encodes CASSQEEGWNSPLHF.

The CDR3 nucleotides read TGTGCCAGCAGTTCAACTCGGGAAACTGAAGCTTTCTTT. Translated, it gives CASSSTRETEAFF. This rearrangement joins TRBV28 to TRBJ1-1; D call uncertain. Looked up from germline, CDR1 is MDHEN and CDR2 is SYDVKM. CDR3 length: 13 residues. The V and J ends lost 4 bases and 5 bases respectively, with 11 bases between them.

This clone was seen only once. The chain links TRBV6-5 to TRBJ1-6, with unresolved D. The germline CDR1 and CDR2 sequences are MNHEY and SVGAGI. The CDR3 loop spans 14 amino acids. Trimming pared 0 bases from V and 10 bases from J, leaving 10 bases between. The CDR3 DNA sequence: TGTGCCAGCAGTTACTCGCGGTTGTTGTCACCCCTCCACTTT. Its protein is CASSYSRLLSPLHF.

This chain connects TRBV6-5 to TRBJ1-2; perhaps TRBD1 as D (5 bases). With 7 bases removed from V and 7 bases from J, the gap between germline ends came to 16 bases. This CDR3 contains 13 residues. Germline assignment: CDR1 MNHEY and CDR2 SVGAGI. The CDR3 region has the DNA TGTGCCAGCACTTGTCGGGGGATATTTGGCTACACCTTC. Its protein is CASTCRGIFGYTF.

This clone has just one count. The chain carries TRBV24-1 and TRBJ1-4; the D is unclear. This CDR3 is 12 amino acids long. Trimming left V 9 bases short and J 8 bases short, with 12 bases between. Per germline, CDR1 KGHDR and CDR2 SFDVKD. The chain's CDR3 is CATHLQQEKLFF. The CDR3 DNA is TGTGCCACCCACTTACAGCAGGAAAAACTGTTTTTT.

CDR3 protein: CASSLGGRIGETQYF. The CDR3 region has the DNA TGTGCCAGCAGCCTAGGCGGGCGGATTGGGGAGACCCAGTACTTC. The V and J genes are TRBV11-3 and TRBJ2-5, with D maybe TRBD2 (5 bases). The CDR3 loop spans 15 amino acids. Germline assignment: CDR1 SGHNT and CDR2 YENEEA. The V end lost 5 bases, the J end lost 5 bases, and 18 bases lay between the germline ends. The full variable domain, its missing parts supplied by reference TRBV11-3 and TRBJ2-5, is EAGVVQSPRYKIIEKKQPVAFWCNPISGHNTLYWYLQNLGQGPELLIRYENEEAVDDSQLPKDRFSAERLKGVDSTLKIQPAELGDSAVYLCASSLGGRIGETQYFGPGTRLLVL.

The chain is built from TRBV7-9 and TRBJ1-4, with D maybe TRBD1 (6 bases). V was pared by 5 bases and J by 4 bases, with 17 bases between. Germline lookup yields CDR1 SEHNR and CDR2 FQNEAQ (reference sequence). This CDR3 is 16 amino acids long. CDR3 nucleotide sequence: TGTGCCAGCAGCGCCTCCCTACAGGGCAGTAATGAAAAACTGTTTTTT. Its protein product is CASSASLQGSNEKLFF.

The V and J genes are TRBV6-4 and TRBJ2-1; 10 nucleotides agree with TRBD2. The germline gives CDR1 MRHNA, CDR2 SNTAGT. J lost 4 bases, V lost 3 bases, and 3 bases had no gene match. The length of the CDR3 is 15 residues. CDR3 sequence reads: CASSELAGDYNEQFF. The CDR3 coding sequence is TGTGCCAGCAGTGAGCTAGCGGGAGATTACAATGAGCAGTTCTTC.

This clone showed up many times. The rearrangement joins TRBV27 to TRBJ1-2; 8 nucleotides line up with TRBD1. The CDR3 spans 16 residues. Trimming took 3 bases from V and 3 from J; bases not matched to a gene: 9. Per the germline V gene, CDR1 is MNHEY and CDR2 is SMNVEV (reference sequence). The chain's CDR3 is CASSFSRTGIYYGYTF. The DNA of the CDR3 is TGTGCCAGCAGTTTCTCCCGGACAGGGATTTACTATGGCTACACCTTC.

The chain has TRBV19 and TRBJ1-5; 7 nucleotides agree with TRBD1. The CDR3 covers 15 residues. Per germline, CDR1 LNHDA and CDR2 SQIVND (reference sequence). V gave up 0 bases and J gave up 7 bases; unmatched junction bases: 6. The CDR3 protein is CASSIDTGAIQPQHF. CDR3 nucleotide sequence: TGTGCCAGTAGTATAGACACAGGGGCAATCCAGCCCCAGCATTTT.

This chain uses TRBV10-3 with TRBJ1-5, with TRBD1 identical over 7 bases. The CDR3 has 16 amino acids. Germline trimming cut 8 bases from V and 4 bases from J; bases unmatched to any gene: 14. CDR1 and CDR2 from the germline V gene are ENHRY and SYGVKD. This chain's CDR3 is CAISTTYRGGNQPQHF. The CDR3, as DNA: TGTGCCATCTCCACCACGTACAGGGGCGGGAATCAGCCCCAGCATTTT.

The genes are TRBV3-1 (or the pseudogene TRBV3-2) and TRBJ1-6; 10 nucleotides match TRBD1. Germline assignment: CDR1 LGHDT and CDR2 YNNKEL (reference sequence). This CDR3 is built from 16 residues. V was pared by 5 bases and J by 8 bases, with 9 bases of the junction left unmatched. CDR3 protein: CASSATHGTGDSPLHF. Written as DNA, the CDR3 is TGTGCCAGCAGCGCGACTCACGGGACAGGGGATTCACCCCTCCACTTT.